This TCR beta chain was profiled in a study of blood T cell repertoires in COVID-19. This clone was observed a few times. The data were produced by immunoSEQ multiplex PCR, yet TCRdb's version contains in-frame clones alone and is incomplete. The profile shows a few hundred thousand clones, approximately 85% of them singletons. Assignment of participants to cohorts was predicated upon participant-reported clinical history. Recovered participants had two consecutive negative NP/OP PCR tests, healthcare professional clearance, or symptom resolution. The sequenced sample was PBMCs or T cells enriched from blood (not recorded which). This clonotype was sampled from a man aged 30 to 39 who had recovered from COVID-19.

The CDR3 reads CASSPQGANYGYTF. The DNA for the CDR3 is TGTGCCAGCTCACCCCAGGGGGCCAACTATGGCTACACCTTC. J is TRBJ1-2 and V is TRBV18; 8 bases are a match to TRBD1. This CDR3 is 14 amino acids long. V shed 3 bases and J 2 bases; nucleotides not matched to a gene: 2. Per the germline V gene, CDR1 is KGHSH and CDR2 is LQKENI.